This passage covers 17 T cell receptor beta chains from one sample sequenced in a study of blood T cell repertoires in COVID-19. TCRdb's copy holds only in-frame clones and misses some; the assay was immunoSEQ multiplex PCR. The data contain 55,000 to 70,000 clones, approximately 90% of them singletons. The source material was peripheral blood. The source is a woman between 50 and 59 years old with COVID-19, enrolled during active disease.

The rearrangement joins TRBV7-9 to TRBJ1-1, with a tentative D call TRBD1 (5 bases). Germline V gene data show CDR1 as SEHNR and CDR2 as FQNEAQ (reference sequence). The CDR3 loop spans 15 amino acids. V lost 4 bases to trimming and J lost 4 bases, with 16 bases between them. The CDR3 loop is CASSSEAPTVTEAFF. The CDR3, as DNA: TGTGCCAGCAGCTCGGAAGCCCCGACAGTCACTGAAGCTTTCTTT.

This chain joins TRBV5-4 and TRBJ2-7; possibly TRBD2 for D (6 bases). The CDR3 is made up of 14 amino acids. Germline-derived CDR1 and CDR2 are SGHNT and YYREEE (reference sequence). Trimming took 0 bases from V and 0 from J, leaving 7 bases between them. CDR3 coding DNA: TGTGCCAGCAGCTTGGGGCGGGGCTCCTACGAGCAGTACTTC. Its protein product is CASSLGRGSYEQYF.

The chain combines TRBV19 with TRBJ2-3; 8 bases fit TRBD2. CDR1 is LNHDA and CDR2 is SQIVND in the germline V gene (reference sequence). The junction had 3 bases not matched to a gene; V was cut back by 0 bases and J by 4 bases. This CDR3 is 15 amino acids long. The CDR3 sequence is CASSIDRLAPDTQYF. DNA for the CDR3: TGTGCCAGTAGTATAGATCGACTAGCGCCAGATACGCAGTATTTT.

The table lists this clone with a few counts. V is TRBV16 and J is TRBJ2-7, with D maybe TRBD1 (5 bases). CDR1 and CDR2 from the germline V gene are KGHSY and FQNENV. The CDR3 consists of 15 residues. V lost 4 bases and J 2 bases, leaving 15 bases between the germline ends. The CDR3 DNA is TGTGCCAGCAGCCCCCAGGGAACCATAACCTACGAGCAGTACTTC. This translates into CASSPQGTITYEQYF.

On this clone itself: Other DNA sequences in this specimen translate into the identical CDR3. The V gene is TRBV5-6, the J gene TRBJ2-7; a possible D gene is TRBD2 (5 bases). The CDR3 loop spans 13 amino acids. Germline V lookup: CDR1 SGHDT, CDR2 YYEEEE. Trimming cost V 1 base and J 2 bases, with 7 bases left between them. CDR3 in DNA: TGTGCCAGCAGCTTGCTCGGGACCTACGAGCAGTACTTC. Translated: CASSLLGTYEQYF.

CDR3 region: CAIKYDLNTGELFF. The CDR3 nucleotides are TGTGCCATCAAATATGACTTGAACACCGGGGAGCTGTTTTTT. The gene calls are TRBV10-3 and TRBJ2-2; D gene uncertain. Germline V gene sequence: CDR1 ENHRY, CDR2 SYGVKD. V lost 7 bases to trimming and J lost 1 base, with 10 bases between them. CDR3 size: 14 residues.

This chain uses TRBV7-9 with TRBJ2-2, with 8 bases aligning to TRBD2. Trimming took 6 bases from V and 0 from J; bases not matched to a gene: 6. This CDR3 region has 16 residues. Germline values: CDR1 SEHNR, CDR2 FQNEAQ (reference sequence). This CDR3 reads CASRLLAVANTGELFF. CDR3 DNA: TGTGCCAGCAGACTACTAGCGGTTGCGAACACCGGGGAGCTGTTTTTT.

The chain joins TRBV29-1 to TRBJ1-2; D not certain. Trimming removed 3 bases from V and 2 bases from J, with 10 bases in between. This CDR3 contains 13 residues. CDR1 SQVTM and CDR2 ANQGSEA come from the germline V gene. The CDR3 loop reads CSVELASNYGYTF. The CDR3 DNA sequence: TGCAGCGTTGAGTTAGCGTCCAACTATGGCTACACCTTC.

The chain combines TRBV19 with TRBJ1-4; 7 bases map to TRBD1. The CDR3 contains 14 residues. The germline gives CDR1 LNHDA, CDR2 SQIVND (reference sequence). V was clipped by 5 bases and J by 4 bases; unmatched bases: 4. The CDR3, as DNA: TGTGCCAGTAGTTCCAGGGGGGATAATGAAAAACTGTTTTTT. Protein product: CASSSRGDNEKLFF.

The chain couples TRBV6-1 to TRBJ2-5; TRBD2 aligns across 7 bases. Losses at the gene ends were 2 bases for V and 6 bases for J; bases not matched to a gene: 6. The CDR3 covers 14 residues. Germline loops: CDR1 MNHNS, CDR2 SASEGT. Here the CDR3 DNA reads TGTGCCAGCAGTGAAAGGGGAGGGCTACAGACCCAGTACTTC. The encoded protein is CASSERGGLQTQYF.

The chain has TRBV4-1 and TRBJ2-7, with 9 bases aligning to TRBD2. V lost 4 bases, J lost 3 bases, and 7 bases stayed unmatched. This CDR3 region has 15 residues. The V gene's germline CDR1 is MGHRA and CDR2 YSYEKL. CDR3 DNA: TGCGCCAGCAGCCGGGCGGGAGGGCCAGTCTACGAGCAGTACTTC. Translated, it gives CASSRAGGPVYEQYF.

J is TRBJ1-5 and V is TRBV28; TRBD1 might be the D (6 bases). Germline CDR1 reads MDHEN; CDR2 reads SYDVKM. The length of the CDR3 is 15 residues. Trimming shortened V by 5 bases and J by 9 bases, and 20 bases separated the two germline ends. In DNA form, the CDR3 reads TGTGCCAGCAGTAGAGCGGGGGGGCAGAGGAGGCCCCAGCATTTT. Protein: CASSRAGGQRRPQHF. Variable domain in full (rest from reference TRBV28 and TRBJ1-5): DVKVTQSSRYLVKRTGEKVFLECVQDMDHENMFWYRQDPGLGLRLIYFSYDVKMKEKGDIPEGYSVSREKKERFSLILESASTNQTSMYLCASSRAGGQRRPQHFGDGTRLSIL.

V and J are TRBV28 and TRBJ1-2; D is uncertain. This CDR3 region has 15 residues. Trimming cost V 5 bases and J 8 bases, with 21 bases left between them. The V gene's germline CDR1 is MDHEN and CDR2 SYDVKM. The CDR3 DNA sequence: TGTGCCAGCAGTCTGTCCCTCGCCGGGGAGGGAGGCTACACCTTC. Translation gives CASSLSLAGEGGYTF.

The chain employs TRBV9 and TRBJ2-7; TRBD1 matches at 8 bases. V lost 2 bases and J lost 7; bases outside the gene matches: 8. CDR1 and CDR2 (germline): SGDLS, YYNGEE. This CDR3 is built from 14 residues. The CDR3 protein is CASSVPGGSWEQYF. CDR3 sequence (DNA): TGTGCCAGCAGCGTGCCAGGGGGCTCGTGGGAGCAGTACTTC.

CDR3 nucleotides: TGTGCCGCCGGACGGCGGACAGGGGAAACCGGGGAGCTGTTTTTT. It is translated as CAAGRRTGETGELFF. The chain is built from TRBV19 and TRBJ2-2; 9 bases are shared with TRBD1. V lost 11 bases, J lost 5 bases, and 12 bases stayed unmatched. The germline V gene encodes CDR1 LNHDA and CDR2 SQIVND (reference sequence). The CDR3 has 15 amino acids. Based on the CDR3 plus reference TRBV19 and TRBJ2-2, the full variable domain is DGGITQSPKYLFRKEGQNVTLSCEQNLNHDAMYWYRQDPGQGLRLIYYSQIVNDFQKGDIAEGYSVSREKKESFPLTVTSAQKNPTAFYLCAAGRRTGETGELFFGEGSRLTVL.

The V gene is TRBV15, the J gene TRBJ2-1; 8 bases match TRBD1. This CDR3 contains 15 residues. In germline, CDR1 is LNHNV, CDR2 YYDKDF (reference sequence). V lost 5 bases and J lost 5; bases outside the gene matches: 8. The DNA of the CDR3 is TGTGCCACCAGCGGTGGGACAGGCTATAACAATGAGCAGTTCTTC. Amino acids: CATSGGTGYNNEQFF.

The chain couples TRBV11-2 to TRBJ2-1, with D possibly being TRBD2 (5 bases). CDR1 is SGHAT and CDR2 is FQNNGV in the germline V gene. V was clipped by 5 bases and J by 10 bases, with 15 bases between them. The CDR3 contains 13 residues. The CDR3 DNA reads TGTGCCAGCAGCCCGCAACTAGACGTGGAGCAGTTCTTC. Amino acids: CASSPQLDVEQFF.